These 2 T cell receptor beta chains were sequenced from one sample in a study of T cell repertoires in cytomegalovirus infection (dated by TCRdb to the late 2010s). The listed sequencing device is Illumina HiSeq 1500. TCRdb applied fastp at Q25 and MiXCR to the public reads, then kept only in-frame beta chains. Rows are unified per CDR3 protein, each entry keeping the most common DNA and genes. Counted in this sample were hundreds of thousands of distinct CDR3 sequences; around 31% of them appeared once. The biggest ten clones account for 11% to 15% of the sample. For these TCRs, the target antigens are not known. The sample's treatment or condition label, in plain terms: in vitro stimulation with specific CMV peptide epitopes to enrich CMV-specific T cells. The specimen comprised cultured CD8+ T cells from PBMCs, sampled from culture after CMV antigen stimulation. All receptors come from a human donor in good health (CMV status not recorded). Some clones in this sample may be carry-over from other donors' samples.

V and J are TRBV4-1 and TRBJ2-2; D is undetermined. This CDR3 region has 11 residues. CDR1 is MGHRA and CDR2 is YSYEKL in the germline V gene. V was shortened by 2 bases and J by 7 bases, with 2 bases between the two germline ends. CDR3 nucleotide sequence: TGCGCCAGCAGCCAACACGGGGAGCTGTTTTTT. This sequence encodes CASSQHGELFF.

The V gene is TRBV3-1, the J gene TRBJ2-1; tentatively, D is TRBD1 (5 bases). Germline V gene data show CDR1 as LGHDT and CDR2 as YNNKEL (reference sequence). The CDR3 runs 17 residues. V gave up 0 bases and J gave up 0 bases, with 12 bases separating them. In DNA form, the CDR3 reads TGTGCCAGCAGCCAAGAGGCAGGGAAGAGCTCCTACAATGAGCAGTTCTTC. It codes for CASSQEAGKSSYNEQFF.